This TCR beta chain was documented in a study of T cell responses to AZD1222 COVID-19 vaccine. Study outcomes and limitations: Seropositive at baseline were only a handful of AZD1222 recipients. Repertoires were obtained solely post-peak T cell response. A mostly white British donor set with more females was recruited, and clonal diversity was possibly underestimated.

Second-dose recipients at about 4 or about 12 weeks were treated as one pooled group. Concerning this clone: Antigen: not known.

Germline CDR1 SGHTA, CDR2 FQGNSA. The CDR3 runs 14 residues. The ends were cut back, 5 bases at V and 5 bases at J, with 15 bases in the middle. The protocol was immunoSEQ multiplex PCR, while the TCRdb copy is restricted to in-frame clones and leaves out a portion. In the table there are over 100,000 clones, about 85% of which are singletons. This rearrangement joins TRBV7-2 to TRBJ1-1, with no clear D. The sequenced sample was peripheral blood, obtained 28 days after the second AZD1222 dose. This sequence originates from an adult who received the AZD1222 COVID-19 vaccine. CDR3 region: CASSAGSWETEAFF. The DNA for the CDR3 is TGTGCCAGCAGCGCCGGGTCGTGGGAGACTGAAGCTTTCTTT. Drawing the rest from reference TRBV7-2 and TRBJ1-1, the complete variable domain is GAGVSQSPSNKVTEKGKDVELRCDPISGHTALYWYRQSLGQGLEFLIYFQGNSAPDKSGLPSDRFSAERTGGSVSTLTIQRTQQEDSAVYLCASSAGSWETEAFFGQGTRLTVV.